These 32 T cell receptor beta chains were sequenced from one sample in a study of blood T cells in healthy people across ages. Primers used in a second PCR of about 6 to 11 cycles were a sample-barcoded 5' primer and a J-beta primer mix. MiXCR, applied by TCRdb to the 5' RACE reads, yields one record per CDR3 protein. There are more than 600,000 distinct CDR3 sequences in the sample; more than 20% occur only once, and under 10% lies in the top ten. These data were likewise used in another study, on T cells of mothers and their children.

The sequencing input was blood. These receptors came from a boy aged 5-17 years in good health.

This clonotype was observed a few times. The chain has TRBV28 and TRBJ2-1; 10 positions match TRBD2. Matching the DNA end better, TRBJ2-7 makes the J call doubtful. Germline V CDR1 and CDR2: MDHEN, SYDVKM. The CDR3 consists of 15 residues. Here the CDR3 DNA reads TGTGCCAGCAACGTCGGACTAGCGGAGATTTACGAGCAGTACTTC. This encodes CASNVGLAEIYEQYF.

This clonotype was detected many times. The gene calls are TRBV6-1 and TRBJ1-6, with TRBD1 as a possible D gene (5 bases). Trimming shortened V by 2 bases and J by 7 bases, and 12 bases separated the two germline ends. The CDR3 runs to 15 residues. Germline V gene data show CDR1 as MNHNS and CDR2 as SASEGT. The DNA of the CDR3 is TGTGCCAGCAGTGAATCGGGGGGGAAGAATTCACCCCTCCACTTT. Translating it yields CASSESGGKNSPLHF.

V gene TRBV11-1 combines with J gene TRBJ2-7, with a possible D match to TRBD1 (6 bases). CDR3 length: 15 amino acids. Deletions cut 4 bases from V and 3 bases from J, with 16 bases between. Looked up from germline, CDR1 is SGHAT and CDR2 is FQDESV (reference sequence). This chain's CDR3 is CASSSDDRRFYEQYF. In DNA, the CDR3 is TGTGCCAGCAGCTCAGACGACAGGCGCTTCTACGAGCAGTACTTC.

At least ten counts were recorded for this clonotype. The CDR3 nucleotides are TGTGCCAGCAGCCCCAACGGGGAGACCCAGTACTTC. This translates into CASSPNGETQYF. J is TRBJ2-5 and V is TRBV3-1; D is unclear. Germline CDR1 is LGHDT and CDR2 is YNNKEL (reference sequence). With 4 bases removed from V and 5 bases from J, the gap between germline ends came to 8 bases. CDR3 length: 12 amino acids.

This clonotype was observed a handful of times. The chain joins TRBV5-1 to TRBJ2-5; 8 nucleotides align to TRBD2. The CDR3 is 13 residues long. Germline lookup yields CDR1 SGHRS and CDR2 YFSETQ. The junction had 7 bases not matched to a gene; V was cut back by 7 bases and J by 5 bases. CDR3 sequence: CASGAGDGETQYF. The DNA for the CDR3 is TGCGCCAGCGGAGCGGGGGACGGGGAGACCCAGTACTTC.

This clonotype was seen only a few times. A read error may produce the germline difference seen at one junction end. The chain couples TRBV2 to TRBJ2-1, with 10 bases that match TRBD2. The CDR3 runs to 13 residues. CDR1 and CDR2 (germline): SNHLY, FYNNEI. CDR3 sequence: CASSLSGGAFSIF. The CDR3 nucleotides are TGTGCCAGCAGCCTAAGCGGGGGGGCGTTCTCGATCTTC.

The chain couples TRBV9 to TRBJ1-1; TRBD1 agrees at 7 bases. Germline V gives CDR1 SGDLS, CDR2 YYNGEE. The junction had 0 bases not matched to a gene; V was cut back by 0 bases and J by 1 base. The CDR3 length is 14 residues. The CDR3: CASSVDRGNTEAFF. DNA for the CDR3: TGTGCCAGCAGCGTAGACAGGGGGAACACTGAAGCTTTCTTT. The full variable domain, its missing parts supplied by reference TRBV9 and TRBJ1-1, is DSGVTQTPKHLITATGQRVTLRCSPRSGDLSVYWYQQSLDQGLQFLIQYYNGEERAKGNILERFSAQQFPDLHSELNLSSLELGDSALYFCASSVDRGNTEAFFGQGTRLTVV.

The CDR3 DNA reads as TGTGCCTGCAGTCAAAGGGGACTAGCGGGGTTGGAGCAGTACTTC. Translated, it gives CACSQRGLAGLEQYF. The chain links TRBV10-3 to TRBJ2-7, with 13 bases aligning to TRBD2. This CDR3 contains 15 residues. Germline values: CDR1 ENHRY, CDR2 SYGVKD. V lost 11 bases and J lost 7; bases outside the gene matches: 14.

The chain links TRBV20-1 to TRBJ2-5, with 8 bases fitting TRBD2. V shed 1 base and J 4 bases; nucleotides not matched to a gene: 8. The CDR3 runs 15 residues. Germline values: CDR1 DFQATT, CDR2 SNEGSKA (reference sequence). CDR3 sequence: CSARALAGNGETQYF. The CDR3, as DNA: TGCAGTGCTAGAGCGTTAGCGGGAAATGGAGAGACCCAGTACTTC.

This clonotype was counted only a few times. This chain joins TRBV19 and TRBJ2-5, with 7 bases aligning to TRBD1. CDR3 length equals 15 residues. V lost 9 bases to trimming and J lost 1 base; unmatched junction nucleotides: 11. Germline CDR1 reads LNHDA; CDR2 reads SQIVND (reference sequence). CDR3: CASTDTTGTQETQYF. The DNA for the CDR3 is TGTGCCAGCACCGATACGACAGGGACCCAAGAGACCCAGTACTTC.

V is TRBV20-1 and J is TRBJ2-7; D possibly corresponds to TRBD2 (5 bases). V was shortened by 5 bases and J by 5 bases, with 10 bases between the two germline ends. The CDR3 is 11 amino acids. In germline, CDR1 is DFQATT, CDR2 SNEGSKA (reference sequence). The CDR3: CSAPAADEQYF. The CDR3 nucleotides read TGCAGTGCTCCCGCAGCGGACGAGCAGTACTTC.

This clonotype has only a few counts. The CDR3 loop reads CASSDTGQSYEQYF. The CDR3 coding sequence is TGTGCCAGCAGCGATACGGGACAGTCCTACGAGCAGTACTTC. The chain couples TRBV7-3 to TRBJ2-7; 7 bases are shared with TRBD1. In germline, CDR1 is SGHTA, CDR2 FQGTGA. V lost 5 bases to trimming and J lost 1 base; unmatched junction nucleotides: 5. This CDR3 region has 14 residues.

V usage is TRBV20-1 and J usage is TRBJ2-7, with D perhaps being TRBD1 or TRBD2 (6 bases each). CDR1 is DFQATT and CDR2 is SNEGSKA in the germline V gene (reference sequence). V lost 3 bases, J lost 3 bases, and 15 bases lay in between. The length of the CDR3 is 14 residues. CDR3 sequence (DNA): TGCAGTGCTAGGAGGGGGGCGACTGACTACGAGCAGTACTTC. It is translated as CSARRGATDYEQYF.

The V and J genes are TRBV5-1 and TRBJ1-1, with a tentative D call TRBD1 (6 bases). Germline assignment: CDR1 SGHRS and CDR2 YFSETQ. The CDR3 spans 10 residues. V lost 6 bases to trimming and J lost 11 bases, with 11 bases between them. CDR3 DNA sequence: TGCGCCAGCAAGGGGGAGGTGGCTTTCTTT. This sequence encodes CASKGEVAFF.

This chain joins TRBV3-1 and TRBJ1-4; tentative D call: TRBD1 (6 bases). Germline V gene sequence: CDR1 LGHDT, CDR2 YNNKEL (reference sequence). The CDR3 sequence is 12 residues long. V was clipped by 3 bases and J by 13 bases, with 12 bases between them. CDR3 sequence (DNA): TGTGCCAGCAGCCACCCTAGGGGGGGACTGTTTTTT. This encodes CASSHPRGGLFF. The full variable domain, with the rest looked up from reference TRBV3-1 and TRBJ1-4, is DTAVSQTPKYLVTQMGNDKSIKCEQNLGHDTMYWYKQDSKKFLKIMFSYNNKELIINETVPNRFSPKSPDKAHLNLHINSLELGDSAVYFCASSHPRGGLFFGSGTQLSVL.

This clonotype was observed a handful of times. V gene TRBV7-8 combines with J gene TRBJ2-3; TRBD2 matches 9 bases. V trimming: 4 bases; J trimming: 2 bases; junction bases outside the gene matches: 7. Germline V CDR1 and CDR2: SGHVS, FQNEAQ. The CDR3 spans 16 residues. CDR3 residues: CASSSILAGITDTQYF. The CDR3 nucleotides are TGTGCCAGCAGCTCGATCCTAGCGGGGATCACAGATACGCAGTATTTT. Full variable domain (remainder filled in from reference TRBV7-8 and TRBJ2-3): GAGVSQSPRYKVAKRGQDVALRCDPISGHVSLFWYQQALGQGPEFLTYFQNEAQLDKSGLPSDRFFAERPEGSVSTLKIQRTQQEDSAVYLCASSSILAGITDTQYFGPGTRLTVL.

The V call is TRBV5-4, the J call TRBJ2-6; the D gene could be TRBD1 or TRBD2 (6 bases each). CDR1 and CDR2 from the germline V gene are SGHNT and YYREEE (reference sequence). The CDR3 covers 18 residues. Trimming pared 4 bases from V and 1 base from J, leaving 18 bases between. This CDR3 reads CASSRMGGLTSGANVLTF. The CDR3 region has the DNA TGTGCCAGCAGCCGTATGGGGGGCCTTACATCTGGGGCCAACGTCCTGACTTTC.

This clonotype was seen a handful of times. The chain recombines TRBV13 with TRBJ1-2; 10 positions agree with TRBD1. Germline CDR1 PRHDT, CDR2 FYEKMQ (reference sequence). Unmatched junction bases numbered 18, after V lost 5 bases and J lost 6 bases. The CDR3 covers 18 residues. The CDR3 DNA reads TGTGCCAGCAGCGGGCCCCGACAGGGGGCTGAAACAATGGATGGCTACACCTTC. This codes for CASSGPRQGAETMDGYTF.

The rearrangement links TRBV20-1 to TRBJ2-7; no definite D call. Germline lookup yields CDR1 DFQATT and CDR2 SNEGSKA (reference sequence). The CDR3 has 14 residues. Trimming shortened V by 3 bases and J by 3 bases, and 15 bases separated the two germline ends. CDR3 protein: CSASGSPTDYEQYF. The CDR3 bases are TGCAGTGCTAGTGGAAGCCCAACAGACTACGAGCAGTACTTC.

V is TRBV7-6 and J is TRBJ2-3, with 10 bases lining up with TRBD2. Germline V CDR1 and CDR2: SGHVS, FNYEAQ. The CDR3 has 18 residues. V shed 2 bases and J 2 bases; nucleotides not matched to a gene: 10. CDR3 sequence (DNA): TGTGCCAGCAGCTTACGAGTAGCGGGGGGAACCCACACAGATACGCAGTATTTT. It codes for CASSLRVAGGTHTDTQYF.

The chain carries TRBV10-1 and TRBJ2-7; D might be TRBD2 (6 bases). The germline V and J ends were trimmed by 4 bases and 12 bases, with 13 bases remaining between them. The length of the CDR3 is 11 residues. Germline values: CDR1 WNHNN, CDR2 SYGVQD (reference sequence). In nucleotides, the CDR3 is TGCGCCAGCAGTGGTGAGGGAGGCTGGTACTTC. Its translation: CASSGEGGWYF.

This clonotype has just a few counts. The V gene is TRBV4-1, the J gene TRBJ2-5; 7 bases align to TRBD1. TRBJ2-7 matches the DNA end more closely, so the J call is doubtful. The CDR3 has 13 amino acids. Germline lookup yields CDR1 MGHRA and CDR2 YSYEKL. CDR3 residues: CASSFRQGDEQYF. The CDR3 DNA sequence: TGCGCCAGCAGCTTCCGACAGGGCGACGAGCAGTACTTC.

CDR3 sequence (DNA): TGTGCCAGCAGTTTATCGGAAAACGAGCGGCCCCAGCATTTT. As protein: CASSLSENERPQHF. The V gene is TRBV27, the J gene TRBJ1-5; D unclear. V gave up 0 bases and J gave up 9 bases, with 12 bases separating them. Germline values: CDR1 MNHEY, CDR2 SMNVEV (reference sequence). This CDR3 contains 14 residues.

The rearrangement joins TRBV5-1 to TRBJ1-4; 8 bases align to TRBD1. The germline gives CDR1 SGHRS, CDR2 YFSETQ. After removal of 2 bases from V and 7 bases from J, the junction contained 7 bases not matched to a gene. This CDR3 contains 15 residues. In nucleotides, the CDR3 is TGCGCCAGCAGCTTTGACAGGGGTTCTAGTGAAAAACTGTTTTTT. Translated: CASSFDRGSSEKLFF.

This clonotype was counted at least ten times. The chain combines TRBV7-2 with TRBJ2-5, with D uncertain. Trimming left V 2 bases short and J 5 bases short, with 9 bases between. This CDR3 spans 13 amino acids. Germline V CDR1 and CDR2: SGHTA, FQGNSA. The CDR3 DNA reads TGTGCCAGCAGCTTACAGCGCGCGGAGACCCAGTACTTC. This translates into CASSLQRAETQYF.

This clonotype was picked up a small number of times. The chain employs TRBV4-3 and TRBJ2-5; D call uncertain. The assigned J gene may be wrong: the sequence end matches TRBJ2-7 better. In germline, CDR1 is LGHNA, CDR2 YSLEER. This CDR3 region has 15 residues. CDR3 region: CASSQDKDGSYEQYF. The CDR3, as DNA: TGCGCCAGCAGCCAAGATAAGGACGGTTCCTACGAGCAGTACTTC.

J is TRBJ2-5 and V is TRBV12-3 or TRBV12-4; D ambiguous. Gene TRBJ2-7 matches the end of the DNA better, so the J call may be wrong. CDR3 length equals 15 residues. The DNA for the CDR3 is TGTGCCAGCAGAGTCGGCGCAACCATCTCCTACGAGCAGTACTTC. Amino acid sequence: CASRVGATISYEQYF.

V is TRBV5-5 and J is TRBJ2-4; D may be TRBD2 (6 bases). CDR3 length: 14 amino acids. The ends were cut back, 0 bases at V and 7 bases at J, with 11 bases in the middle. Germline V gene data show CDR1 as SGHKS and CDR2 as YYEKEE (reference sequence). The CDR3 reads CASSLGPLANIQYF. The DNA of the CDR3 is TGTGCCAGCAGCTTGGGGCCCCTAGCGAACATTCAGTACTTC.

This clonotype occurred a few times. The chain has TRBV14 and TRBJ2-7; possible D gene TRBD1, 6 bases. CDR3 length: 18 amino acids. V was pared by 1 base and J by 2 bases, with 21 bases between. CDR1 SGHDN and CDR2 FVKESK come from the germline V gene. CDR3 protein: CASSQGIRLRDKAYEQYF. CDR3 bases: TGTGCCAGCAGCCAAGGTATTAGATTACGGGACAAAGCCTACGAGCAGTACTTC.

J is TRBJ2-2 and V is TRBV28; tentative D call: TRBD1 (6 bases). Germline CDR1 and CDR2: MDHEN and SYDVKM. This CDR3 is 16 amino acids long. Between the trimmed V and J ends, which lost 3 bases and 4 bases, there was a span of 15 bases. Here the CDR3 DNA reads TGTGCCAGCAGTTTGAGGCAGGGGCGGTTCACCGGGGAGCTGTTTTTT. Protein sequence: CASSLRQGRFTGELFF.

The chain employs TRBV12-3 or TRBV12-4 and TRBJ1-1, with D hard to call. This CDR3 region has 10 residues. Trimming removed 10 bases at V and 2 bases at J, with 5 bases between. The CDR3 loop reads CAIRNTEAFF. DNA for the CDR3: TGTGCCATCAGAAACACTGAAGCTTTCTTT.

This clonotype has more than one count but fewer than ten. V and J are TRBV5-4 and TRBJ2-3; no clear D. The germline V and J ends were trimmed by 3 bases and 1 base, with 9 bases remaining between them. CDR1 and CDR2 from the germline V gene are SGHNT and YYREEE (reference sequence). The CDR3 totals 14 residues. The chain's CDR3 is CASSSPPRTDTQYF. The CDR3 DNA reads TGTGCCAGCAGCTCCCCCCCACGCACAGATACGCAGTATTTT.